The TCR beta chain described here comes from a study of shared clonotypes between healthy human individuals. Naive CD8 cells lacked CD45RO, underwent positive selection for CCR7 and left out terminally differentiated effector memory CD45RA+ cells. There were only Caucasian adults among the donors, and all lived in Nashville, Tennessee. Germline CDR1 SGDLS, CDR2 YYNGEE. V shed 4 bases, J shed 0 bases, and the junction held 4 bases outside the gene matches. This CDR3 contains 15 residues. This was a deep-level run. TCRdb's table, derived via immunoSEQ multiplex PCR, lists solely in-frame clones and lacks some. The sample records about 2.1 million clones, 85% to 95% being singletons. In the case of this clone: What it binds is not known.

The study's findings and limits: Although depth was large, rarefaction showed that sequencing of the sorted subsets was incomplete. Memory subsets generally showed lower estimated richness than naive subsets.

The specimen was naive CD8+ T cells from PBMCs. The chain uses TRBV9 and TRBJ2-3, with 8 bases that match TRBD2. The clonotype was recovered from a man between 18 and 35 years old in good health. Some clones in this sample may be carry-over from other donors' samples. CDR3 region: CASSLAGPSTDTQYF. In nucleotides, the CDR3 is TGTGCCAGCAGCCTAGCGGGCCCAAGCACAGATACGCAGTATTTT.